This entry concerns a single T cell receptor (beta chain). Reverse transcription used 0.5 to 1 ug RNA and random hexamers. TCRdb reprocessed the immunoSEQ multiplex PCR reads via MiXCR and lists one record per CDR3 protein. The data contain more than 150,000 distinct CDR3 sequences, 92% of them singletons. These data belong to a study of CD8 T cells in Susac syndrome. In blood CD8+ and CD4+ T cells, TCR beta underwent sequencing. The germline gives CDR1 SGHTA, CDR2 FQGTGA. J gave up 4 bases and V 8 bases, and 6 bases lay outside the gene matches. The CDR3 contains 13 residues. V is TRBV7-3 and J is TRBJ2-5; 8 bases align to TRBD1. The clonotype comes from a human donor in good health. Sequencing was carried out using CD4+ T cells from PBMCs. The CDR3 sequence: CASSGGVGETQYF. The CDR3 nucleotides are TGTGCCAGCTCAGGGGGCGTTGGAGAGACCCAGTACTTC. Full variable domain (remainder filled in from reference TRBV7-3 and TRBJ2-5): GAGVSQTPSNKVTEKGKYVELRCDPISGHTALYWYRQSLGQGPEFLIYFQGTGAADDSGLPNDRFFAVRPEGSVSTLKIQRTERGDSAVYLCASSGGVGETQYFGPGTRLLVL.